This T cell receptor (beta chain) was recorded in a study of naive and memory T cell subsets. Cells stained for CD3, CD4, CD8, CD45RA and CD27 were sorted into four subsets. This clonotype was counted a few times. Its antigen is not identified. The beta constant-region primer was an equimolar mix of two oligonucleotides covering TRBC1 and TRBC2. Ligated cDNA was amplified by four rounds of PCR with nested alpha and beta constant-region primers and SP2. A 12-nucleotide UMI and the SP2 primer were added to the cDNA 3' end by oligonucleotide ligation. From the UMI-ligation and nested PCR reads, TCRdb called clonotypes with MiXCR, one entry per CDR3 protein. Of around 140,000 distinct CDR3 sequences in the sample, roughly 22% are singletons; the top ten hold 0.11%. Study results and caveats: Naive repertoires, especially CD8, held a few larger clonotypes, possibly memory cells re-expressing CD45RA. Clonotypes here are unpaired alpha or beta chain sequences.

The sample was naive CD4+ T cells from blood. The receptor was isolated from a human donor in good health.

The CDR3, as DNA: TGCAGTGCTAAAACGGGAGGGCCTCTGTCCTACGAGCAGTACTTC. This translates into CSAKTGGPLSYEQYF. The chain joins TRBV20-1 to TRBJ2-7; 8 bases fit TRBD2. CDR1 is DFQATT, CDR2 SNEGSKA, per germline (reference sequence). J gave up 1 base and V 4 bases, and 9 bases lay outside the gene matches. The length of the CDR3 is 15 residues.